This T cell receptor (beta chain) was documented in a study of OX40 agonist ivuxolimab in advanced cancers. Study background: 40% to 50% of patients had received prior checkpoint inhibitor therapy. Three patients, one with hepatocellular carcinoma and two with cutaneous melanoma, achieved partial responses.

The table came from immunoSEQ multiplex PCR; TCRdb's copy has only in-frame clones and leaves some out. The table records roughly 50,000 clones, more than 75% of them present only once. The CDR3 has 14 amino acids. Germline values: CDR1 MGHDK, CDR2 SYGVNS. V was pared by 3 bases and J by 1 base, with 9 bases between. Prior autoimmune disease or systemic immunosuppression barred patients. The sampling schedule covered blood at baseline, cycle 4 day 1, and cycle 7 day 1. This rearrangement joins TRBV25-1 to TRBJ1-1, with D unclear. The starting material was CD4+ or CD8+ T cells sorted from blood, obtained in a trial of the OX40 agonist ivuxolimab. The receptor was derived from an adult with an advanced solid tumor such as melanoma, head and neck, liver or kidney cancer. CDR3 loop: CASSDRHPNTEAFF. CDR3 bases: TGTGCCAGCAGTGACCGCCACCCGAACACTGAAGCTTTCTTT.